This T cell receptor beta chain was documented in a study of T cells in localized non-small cell lung cancer (dated by TCRdb to 2018 to 2020). About the investigation overall: The study analyzed T cell repertoires of about 230 early-stage NSCLC patients, comparing tumors and uninvolved tumor-adjacent lungs. The cohort comprised roughly 240 treatment-naïve NSCLC patients with resected, localized lung tumors. NSCLC patients had a mean age of roughly 69 years, and 120 to 150 were male and 107 female.

At diagnosis, tumor, uninvolved tumor-adjacent lung and peripheral blood were collected and then preserved as a mix of FFPE and fresh-frozen material. Blood samples were analyzed as peripheral blood mononuclear cells for TCR repertoire profiling. The immunoSEQ Assay was used to sequence TCR beta CDR3 regions from DNA. The study's own analysis went as follows. T cell density was computed as TCR beta template counts normalized to usable DNA estimated by amplifying housekeeping genes. Richness was estimated using the preseqR package, with extrapolation to 400,000 templates for PBMC samples and to 120,000 templates for tissue samples. Clonality was calculated as one minus Pielou's evenness. Differential abundance testing on productive amino-acid clonotypes, with a minimum total count of 5 and an alpha of 0.1, was used to identify tissue-enriched TCRs. The Jaccard Index and the Morisita Overlap Index were used to quantify repertoire overlap between compartments. GLIPH grouped TCR beta CDR3s together with public tetramer-defined viral CDR3s, and a viral motif had to include at least three viral sequences and show V-gene enrichment. As stored in TCRdb, this immuneACCESS dataset retains in-frame rearrangements with V and J assigned. A fraction of the clones does not appear; measured against another copy, unresolved V genes explain less than half of the discrepancy, and the remainder lacks a known reason. V and J calls and clone size follow that table, whereas D and trimming were derived from the DNA. This sample comprises around 67,000 clones, roughly nine tenths of them detected only once. The top ten constitute over 1.5% of the sample.

The investigation overall reported the following: Longer overall survival was associated with higher T cell density in blood, whereas shorter survival was associated with higher clonality in adjacent lung. Uninvolved tumor-adjacent lung showed the highest T cell clonality, higher than tumor, which suggests more focused antigenic responses in the uninvolved tumor-adjacent lung. Because the study design was exploratory, TCR variables were selected using unadjusted p-values without false-discovery rate correction. A median of 57 of the top 100 tumor clones turned up in the paired uninvolved adjacent lung, and approximately 30 of those clones also ranked among the top 100 of that same adjacent lung. Because multi-region sequencing of the tumors was not done, intratumor heterogeneity could not be ruled out.

As concerns this clone: Its recognized antigen is unknown. No qualities accompany the bases; no much larger clone lies one base away.

Counted from cysteine to phenylalanine, this CDR3 has 14 amino acids. The read is trimmed to its CDR3 DNA, 42 bases read in frame from base 1. V sheds 0 bases and J sheds 6 bases, leaving 11 bases between their ends. According to the germline V gene, CDR1 reads SGHRS and CDR2 reads YFSETQ. The chain is encoded by TRBV5-1 joined to TRBJ2-3, with the D gene call left open. This clonotype originated in a woman aged 35-75 years with stage I lung adenocarcinoma. The sequencing here drew on peripheral blood, taken before any cancer treatment. The CDR3 is CASSLEWASDTQYF. DNA sequence: TGCGCCAGCAGCTTGGAATGGGCGAGTGATACGCAGTATTTT.